This T cell receptor (beta chain) was observed in a study of T cells in tuberculosis. On the study more broadly: IGRA-negative adolescents, IGRA-positive adolescents with latent tuberculosis and adults with active tuberculosis formed this South African cohort.

With regard to this clone: Its target is not known.

Overall study findings and caveats: Cases with active tuberculosis were adults, while controls were adolescents. GMM-specific TCRs were nearer to active tuberculosis alpha repertoires, suggesting expansion.

V lost 4 bases to trimming and J lost 5 bases; unmatched junction nucleotides: 6. The CDR3 is 14 residues long. Germline assignment: CDR1 SGHTS and CDR2 YDEGEE. Unsorted cryopreserved PBMC were sequenced, averaging roughly 99,000 T cells per clinical donor. Generated by immunoSEQ multiplex PCR, the TCRdb table keeps only in-frame clones and is missing some. Of around 35,000 clones listed, about 93% are singletons. Sequences were obtained from PBMCs. The gene calls are TRBV5-8 and TRBJ1-2; TRBD1 matches 9 bases. This sequence originates from a donor aged 10-29 years with latent tuberculosis or without tuberculosis infection. DNA of the CDR3: TGTGCCAGCAGCAGGGACAGGGATCAATATGGCTACACCTTC. It encodes CASSRDRDQYGYTF.